The T cell receptor beta chain under discussion was sequenced for a study of early T cells in non-severe SARS-CoV-2 infection. Study summary: Chains stayed unpaired after sequencing of bulk RNA from unsorted whole blood.

In this sample, this clonotype turned up many times. TCRdb independently ran MiXCR on the 5' RACE reads; one entry per CDR3 protein. The sample yields about 80,000 distinct CDR3 sequences, 5.5% to 7.5% seen once. Per the germline V gene, CDR1 is SNHLY and CDR2 is FYNNEI. The V and J ends lost 3 bases and 2 bases respectively, with 14 bases between them. The CDR3 is 15 amino acids. V is TRBV2 and J is TRBJ2-7; tentatively, D is TRBD2 (5 bases). The TCR sequence derives from an adult who was a healthcare worker with PCR-confirmed SARS-CoV-2 infection or an uninfected control (not recorded which). The specimen was whole blood. The CDR3 DNA is TGTGCCAGCAGTGATCCAGCCGGGATGGCCTACGAGCAGTACTTC. Encoded protein: CASSDPAGMAYEQYF.